The entry that follows covers one TCR beta chain sequence. Assay used: immunoSEQ multiplex PCR; TCRdb lists only in-frame clones, some missing. The sample consists of 80,000 to 100,000 clones, around 88% of them appearing once. The data derive from a study of radiotherapy plus CTLA-4 blockade in lung cancer. There are 14 residues in the CDR3. Trimming took 2 bases from V and 4 from J; bases not matched to a gene: 4. The germline V gene has CDR1 MNHNY and CDR2 SVGAGI (reference sequence). This chain connects TRBV6-6 to TRBJ1-2; 7 bases align to TRBD1. Sequenced here: peripheral blood, sampled from a patient treated with radiotherapy plus ipilimumab. The receptor's source is a human donor with non-small cell lung cancer that progressed on radiotherapy plus ipilimumab. DNA of the CDR3: TGTGCCAGCAGTTACCAGGGGGTTAGCTATGGCTACACCTTC. Its translation is CASSYQGVSYGYTF.